Listed below are T cell receptor beta chains from one sample, sequenced in a study of patients and donors after allogeneic stem cell transplantation. TCRdb used MiXCR to reprocess the RT-PCR reads, holding one entry per CDR3 protein. Here the sample spans 920,000 or so distinct CDR3 sequences, more than 15% being singletons. Sequenced material: blood, either unsorted or a sorted T cell fraction (not recorded which). The receptor source for this set is a human donor who was either an allogeneic HSCT recipient or a stem cell or donor lymphocyte infusion donor (not recorded which). It is not recorded whose cells these are; they may come from a transplant donor. The CDR3 runs from the conserved cysteine through the conserved F or W. D genes are given only for firm matches. The size field is filled for only some rows; it gives once, few, many or a size class.

clone_size	v_call	d_call	j_call	cdr3_aa	cdr3_nt
.	TRBV15	.	TRBJ2-3	CATSRDGRHRDTQYF	TGTGCCACCAGCAGAGATGGCAGGCACAGGGATACGCAGTATTTT
.	TRBV2	TRBD1	TRBJ2-7	CASSDSTGIYEQYF	TGTGCCAGCAGTGACTCGACAGGGATATACGAGCAGTACTTC
few	TRBV29-1	.	TRBJ1-3	CSVVRGTSGNTIYF	TGCAGCGTTGTGAGAGGAACCTCTGGAAACACCATATATTTT
.	TRBV11-1	TRBD2	TRBJ2-3	CASSYRGLASPQPTSTDTQYF	TGTGCCAGCAGCTACCGGGGACTAGCGAGTCCACAACCCACTAGCACAGATACGCAGTATTTT
many	TRBV12-3/TRBV12-4	.	TRBJ1-2	CASSFTEDYGYTF	TGTGCCAGCAGTTTTACAGAGGACTATGGCTACACCTTC
.	TRBV20-1	.	TRBJ2-5	CSAGASWEETQYF	TGCAGTGCAGGGGCTAGCTGGGAAGAGACCCAGTACTTC
once	TRBV12-3/TRBV12-4	TRBD2	TRBJ2-1	CASSLLRTSGYNEQFF	TGTGCCAGCAGTTTATTGAGGACTAGCGGCTACAATGAGCAGTTCTTC
.	TRBV5-1	.	TRBJ1-5	CASSLGAEGQPQHF	TGCGCCAGCAGCTTGGGGGCGGAAGGTCAGCCCCAGCATTTT
.	TRBV27	.	TRBJ2-7	CASGRRRFEQYF	TGTGCCAGCGGCCGGAGGCGTTTCGAGCAGTACTTC
.	TRBV11-1	TRBD2	TRBJ2-1	CASSPRLTLAGFKDEQFF	TGTGCCAGCAGCCCCCGACTAACACTAGCGGGATTTAAGGATGAGCAGTTCTTC
.	TRBV24-1	TRBD1	TRBJ2-1	CATSDSGTGLEQFF	TGTGCCACCAGTGATTCGGGGACAGGGCTGGAACAGTTCTTC
few	TRBV4-3	.	TRBJ1-6	CASSQWDGGDNPIYNSPLHF	TGCGCCAGCAGCCAATGGGACGGTGGCGACAACCCCATCTATAATTCACCCCTCCACTTT
many	TRBV12-3/TRBV12-4	.	TRBJ2-7	CASSLASGSREQYF	TGTGCCAGCAGCTTGGCCTCTGGATCCCGCGAGCAGTACTTC
.	TRBV30	.	TRBJ2-7	CAWSVPGNFYEQYF	TGTGCCTGGAGTGTACCGGGGAATTTCTACGAGCAGTACTTC
.	TRBV20-1	.	TRBJ2-1	CSASRTDEQFF	TGCAGTGCTAGTCGGACCGATGAGCAGTTCTTC
few	TRBV5-1	.	TRBJ1-1	CASSLQGQRNTEAFF	TGCGCCAGCAGCTTGCAGGGCCAGAGGAACACTGAAGCTTTCTTT
many	TRBV30	.	TRBJ1-6	CAWTGTFNSPLHF	TGTGCCTGGACCGGGACCTTTAATTCACCCCTCCACTTT
few	TRBV7-9	.	TRBJ2-2	CASSLVGARTGELFF	TGTGCCAGCAGCCTTGTGGGGGCGAGGACCGGGGAGCTGTTTTTT
.	TRBV20-1	.	TRBJ2-5	CSARLGVPQEETQYF	TGCAGTGCTAGATTGGGGGTTCCCCAAGAAGAGACCCAGTACTTC
.	TRBV5-6	.	TRBJ2-7	CASSFSPGPLGEQYF	TGTGCCAGCAGCTTTTCACCGGGACCTCTGGGCGAGCAGTACTTC
.	TRBV3-1	TRBD1	TRBJ1-1	CASSHADRGTEAFF	TGTGCCAGCAGCCATGCTGACAGGGGCACTGAAGCTTTCTTT
.	TRBV9	.	TRBJ1-5	CASSSKLEDNQPQHF	TGTGCCAGCAGCTCGAAGTTGGAAGACAATCAGCCCCAGCATTTT
.	TRBV15	TRBD2	TRBJ2-7	CATSSGRASGRASEQYF	TGTGCCACCAGCAGTGGCAGGGCCAGCGGGAGGGCTTCCGAGCAGTACTTC
many	TRBV10-3	.	TRBJ2-6	CAISDSRSGANVLTF	TGTGCCATCAGTGATAGTCGGTCTGGGGCCAACGTCCTGACTTTC
few	TRBV27	.	TRBJ1-5	CASIVHRVNQPQHF	TGTGCCAGCATCGTGCACAGGGTCAATCAGCCCCAGCATTTT
.	TRBV20-1	TRBD1	TRBJ2-7	CSARPFGTGSYEQYF	TGCAGTGCTAGACCTTTTGGGACAGGCTCCTACGAGCAGTACTTC
.	TRBV3-1	TRBD2	TRBJ2-1	CASSHTGTSRYNEQFF	TGTGCCAGCAGCCACACCGGGACTAGTCGTTACAATGAGCAGTTCTTC
few	TRBV28	.	TRBJ1-5	CASSSPPRVGYQPQHF	TGTGCCAGCAGTTCCCCCCCCCGGGTTGGTTATCAGCCCCAGCATTTT
few	TRBV20-1	TRBD1	TRBJ2-7	CSATPRDRAYEQYF	TGCAGTGCTACCCCCCGGGACAGGGCCTACGAGCAGTACTTC
once	TRBV6-1	.	TRBJ2-1	CASSELGTKSSYNEQFF	TGTGCCAGCAGTGAATTAGGGACAAAGAGCTCCTACAATGAGCAGTTCTTC
few	TRBV18	.	TRBJ2-7	CASSRQQGNEQYF	TGTGCCAGCTCACGTCAACAGGGTAACGAGCAGTACTTC
many	TRBV4-3	TRBD1	TRBJ1-2	CASSPRGNYGYTF	TGCGCCAGCAGCCCCAGGGGGAACTATGGCTACACCTTC
.	TRBV20-1	.	TRBJ1-1	CSARVRKTAEAFF	TGCAGTGCTAGGGTCCGTAAAACCGCTGAAGCTTTCTTT
few	TRBV4-3	TRBD1	TRBJ1-6	CASSRRGGQGDSPLHF	TGCGCCAGCAGCCGGCGAGGGGGACAGGGTGACTCACCCCTCCACTTT
.	TRBV3-1	.	TRBJ2-5	CASSQDTSTQYF	TGTGCCAGCAGCCAAGACACTTCGACCCAGTACTTC
few	TRBV5-1	.	TRBJ1-1	CASSWTDSEAFF	TGCGCCAGCAGCTGGACGGACAGCGAAGCTTTCTTT
few	TRBV10-3	TRBD1	TRBJ2-7	CAISKDRGHEQYF	TGTGCCATCAGTAAGGACAGGGGACACGAGCAGTACTTC
few	TRBV27	.	TRBJ2-7	CASSFIQGSSYEQYF	TGTGCCAGCAGTTTCATACAGGGCTCCTCCTACGAGCAGTACTTC
.	TRBV20-1	TRBD1	TRBJ1-5	CSAREGGGQPQHF	TGCAGTGCTAGGGAAGGGGGCGGTCAGCCCCAGCATTTT
many	TRBV20-1	.	TRBJ2-7	CSASPRSSYEQYF	TGCAGTGCTAGTCCCCGGAGCTCCTACGAGCAGTACTTC
.	TRBV6-2/TRBV6-3	.	TRBJ2-1	CASSYSKSPTGSSYNEQFF	TGTGCCAGCAGTTACTCGAAAAGCCCGACTGGGAGCTCCTACAATGAGCAGTTCTTC
.	TRBV4-2	TRBD2	TRBJ2-5	CASSQATSGGQETQYF	TGTGCCAGCAGCCAAGCGACTAGCGGGGGTCAAGAGACCCAGTACTTC
.	TRBV5-1	TRBD1	TRBJ1-1	CASSPDSPGQGNTEAFF	TGCGCCAGCAGCCCCGACTCACCGGGACAGGGGAACACTGAAGCTTTCTTT
.	TRBV27	.	TRBJ2-7	CASSGPGTRRDEQYF	TGTGCCAGCAGTGGCCCCGGGACAAGGCGGGACGAGCAGTACTTC
.	TRBV7-9	.	TRBJ2-7	CATYGAGQNKSHEQYF	TGTGCCACCTATGGGGCAGGGCAGAATAAGTCCCACGAGCAGTACTTC
few	TRBV5-6	TRBD2	TRBJ2-2	CASSPSRTSGRTGELFF	TGTGCCAGCAGCCCGTCTCGGACTAGCGGACGGACCGGGGAGCTGTTTTTT
.	TRBV9	TRBD2	TRBJ2-1	CASSVSAGGSSYNEQFF	TGTGCCAGCAGCGTATCGGCGGGAGGGAGCTCCTACAATGAGCAGTTCTTC
.	TRBV12-3/TRBV12-4	TRBD2	TRBJ2-5	CASSLTSGGAVETQYF	TGTGCCAGCAGTTTAACCTCCGGGGGGGCCGTAGAGACCCAGTACTTC
.	TRBV6-5	TRBD2	TRBJ2-2	CASSWGLAGATGELFF	TGTGCCAGCAGTTGGGGACTAGCGGGGGCCACCGGGGAGCTGTTTTTT
many	TRBV6-2/TRBV6-3	TRBD1	TRBJ1-2	CASSDRGGYTF	TGTGCCAGCAGCGACAGGGGTGGCTACACCTTC
few	TRBV5-1	.	TRBJ2-1	CASSLGSAGRGSYNEQFF	TGCGCCAGCAGCTTAGGTAGCGCTGGAAGGGGCTCCTACAATGAGCAGTTCTTC
.	TRBV20-1	TRBD2	TRBJ2-1	CSARRLAGGIIHEQFF	TGCAGTGCTAGGCGACTAGCGGGGGGTATAATCCATGAGCAGTTCTTC
.	TRBV16	.	TRBJ1-5	CASSKLGQPGEPQHF	TGTGCCAGCAGCAAACTAGGACAGCCGGGGGAGCCCCAGCATTTT
.	TRBV20-1	.	TRBJ1-1	CSARDSGSTEAFF	TGCAGTGCTAGAGATTCCGGTAGCACTGAAGCTTTCTTT
few	TRBV4-1	TRBD2	TRBJ2-3	CASSQPTSGRKYF	TGCGCCAGCAGCCAGCCTACTAGCGGGAGAAAGTATTTT
few	TRBV12-3/TRBV12-4	.	TRBJ1-2	CASSLDSLNTYGYTF	TGTGCCAGCAGTTTGGACAGCCTTAACACCTATGGCTACACCTTC